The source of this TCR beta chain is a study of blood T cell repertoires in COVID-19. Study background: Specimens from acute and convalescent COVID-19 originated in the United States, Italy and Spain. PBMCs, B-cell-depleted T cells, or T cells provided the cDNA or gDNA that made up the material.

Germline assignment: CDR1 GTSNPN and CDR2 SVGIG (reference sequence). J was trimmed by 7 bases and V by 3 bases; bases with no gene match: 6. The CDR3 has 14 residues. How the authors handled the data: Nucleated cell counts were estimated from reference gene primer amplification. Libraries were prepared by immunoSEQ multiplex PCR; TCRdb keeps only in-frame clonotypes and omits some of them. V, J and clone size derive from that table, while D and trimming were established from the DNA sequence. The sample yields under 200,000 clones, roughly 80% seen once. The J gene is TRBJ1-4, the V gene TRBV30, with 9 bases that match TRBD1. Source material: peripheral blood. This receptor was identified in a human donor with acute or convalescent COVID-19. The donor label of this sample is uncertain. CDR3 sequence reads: CAWSAGQGSEKLFF. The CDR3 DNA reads TGTGCCTGGAGCGCGGGACAGGGCAGTGAAAAACTGTTTTTT.